This T cell receptor (beta chain) was retrieved from a study of T cells in localized non-small cell lung cancer. This table comes from immunoSEQ multiplex PCR, and its TCRdb copy is limited to in-frame clones, with some not included. Among fewer than 20,000 clones, about 83% were seen once, and the ten largest hold roughly a third. CDR3 length equals 14 residues. Germline CDR1 LNHNV, CDR2 YYDKDF (reference sequence). Trimming took 0 bases from V and 3 from J, leaving 9 bases between them. The sequence was collected from a male donor at least 60 years old with stage III lung adenocarcinoma. V is TRBV15 and J is TRBJ2-7, with D possibly called TRBD1 or TRBD2 (5 bases each). The sequences come from peripheral blood, collected before any cancer treatment. The CDR3 is CATSREVGGYEQYF. CDR3 coding DNA: TGTGCCACCAGCAGAGAGGTTGGGGGCTACGAGCAGTACTTC.